Given below is one TCR beta chain in context. What antigen it recognizes has not been identified. No much larger clone exists at a distance of one base, and base qualities are not known. These data come from a study of CD4 T cells in relation to SARS-CoV-2 and coronaviruses (dated by TCRdb to about 2021). Some background on the complete study: HLA restriction was mapped for shared crossreactive spike epitopes using patient-derived lymphoblastoid cell lines. Memory CD4+ T cell crossreactivity between SARS-CoV-2 and common cold coronavirus spike proteins was assessed at the TCR clonotype level in the study. The Adaptive Biotechnologies TCR-sequencing kit was used for samples from a few pre-COVID donors and for the naive versus memory experiments, whereas the other data were Illumina-based. For other donors in the study, expansion assays were sequenced with a different, Illumina-based TCR-beta assay. The investigation overall reported the following: Small numbers of patients and of tested TCRs limited the study. Sequencing of naive versus memory cells indicated that the assay detects memory recall responses, not primary responses primed during culture. In about 60% of donors, memory CD4+ clonotypes turned up that crossrecognized SARS-CoV-2 and at least one common cold coronavirus spike. Crossreactivity analysis centred on spike protein, so crossreactivity against other viral proteins was not assessed. No donor contributed both pre-pandemic and post-infection samples, which limited tracing the source of pre-existing responses. Compared with monoreactive clones, crossreactive clones had significantly weaker SARS-CoV-2-driven expansion, a result consistent with antigenic imprinting.

Deep-resolution immunoSEQ TCR-beta sequencing was performed on DNA from uncultured naive and memory CD4+ T cells. Processing in the source paper ran as follows. During preprocessing, nonproductive sequences were removed, as were CDR3s that did not start with C, did not end with F or W, or were shorter than 7 amino acids. Cultured and uncultured naive and memory CD4+ repertoires were searched for previously identified spike- and CEF-reactive CDR3s. After three terminal residues were trimmed from each end, CDR3 homology was quantified as pairwise Levenshtein distance using the stringdist R package. The table comes from immuneACCESS by way of TCRdb, which keeps in-frame sequences with V and J called. Part of the clones is missing from these tables; in studies checked, under half for an unresolved V gene and the rest for unknown reasons. D and trimming come from the DNA, and the V and J calls and clone size come from that table. The sample has around 62,000 clones on record, around 93% of them singletons. About 0.14% of the sample belongs to the ten largest clones.

CD4+ T cells from unexposed donors were collected before the COVID-19 pandemic (2011-2018). Naive and memory CD4+ T cells were separated from cryopreserved PBMCs through CD4 enrichment, which was followed by EasySep naive CD4+ T cell enrichment. Leukapheresis product for the unexposed donors was bought commercially. Ficoll-Paque PLUS gradient centrifugation was used to isolate PBMCs from leukapheresis product or whole blood. The PBMCs went either fresh into the expansion assay or into cryopreservation at -140 degrees C. The QIAamp Micro DNA Kit was used to extract genomic DNA from the CD4+ T cells. The junction shows trimming of 3 bases on V and 2 bases on J, and the gene matches do not reach 6 bases of it. CDR3 length: 15 amino acids, cysteine to phenylalanine. Only CDR3 DNA is held: 45 bases, read in frame from base 1. Reading the germline V gene gives CDR1 SGHDN and CDR2 FVKESK.

The sequence joins TRBV14 to TRBJ2-5; TRBD1 aligns with 7 central bases. Sequencing was carried out using naive CD4+ T cells from PBMCs. The cell subset or site label for this specimen denotes: naive CD4+ T cells isolated by negative enrichment. The receptor's source is a human donor in good health. The CDR3 corresponds to CASSQLGQSQETQYF. At the DNA level, the sequence is TGTGCCAGCAGCCAGTTGGGACAGTCGCAAGAGACCCAGTACTTC.